The clone carrying this TCR beta chain has ten or more counts. The antigen remains unidentified. TCRdb passed the 5' RACE reads through MiXCR, listing each CDR3 protein once. This table has tens of thousands of distinct CDR3 sequences, 5.2% appearing once. J was trimmed by 10 bases and V by 5 bases; bases with no gene match: 9. The CDR3 length is 15 residues. The source of the sample is a study of neurological immune-mediated disorders. The study, taken as a whole, reports: Sharing of CDR3 amino acid sequences among expanded clones across subjects was absent, suggesting private repertoires in all groups.

The receptor's source is a human donor with multiple sclerosis. The donor label of this sample is uncertain. The sample comprised PBMCs. This chain joins TRBV12-3 or TRBV12-4 and TRBJ1-6; 9 nucleotides line up with TRBD1. The CDR3 region has the DNA TGTGCCAGCAGTCTACAGGGGGCAACCCGGTCACCCCTCCACTTT. Translation gives CASSLQGATRSPLHF.